This passage covers 14 T cell receptor beta chains from one sample sequenced in a study of T cell clonality in common variable immunodeficiency. Assay used: immunoSEQ multiplex PCR; TCRdb lists only in-frame clones, some missing. The sample has 55,000 or so clones, none seen only once; the top ten hold approximately 5.4%. The sequenced sample consisted of peripheral blood mononuclear cells. All receptors derive from a person between 18 and 75 years old in good health.

There are many counts of this clone. The read ends 3 residues before the CDR3 terminus; that terminus is restored from the germline J gene. The J gene is TRBJ1-2, the V gene TRBV19; D not resolved. The V end lost 5 bases, the J end lost 0 bases, and 10 bases lay between the germline ends. This CDR3 comprises 14 residues. Germline CDR1 and CDR2: LNHDA and SQIVND (reference sequence). Incomplete CDR3 DNA: TGTGCCAGTAGTTTTTTGCAGGCTAACTATGGC. It translates to CASSFLQANYG. The entire CDR3 protein is CASSFLQANYGYTF. Combining the CDR3 with reference TRBV19 and TRBJ1-2 gives the whole variable domain DGGITQSPKYLFRKEGQNVTLSCEQNLNHDAMYWYRQDPGQGLRLIYYSQIVNDFQKGDIAEGYSVSREKKESFPLTVTSAQKNPTAFYLCASSFLQANYGYTFGSGTRLTVV.

At least ten counts were recorded for this clone. The DNA read from the CDR3 is TGTGCCAGCAGCGAACGGGACAGAAGCAATCAGCCC. It specifies CASSERDRSNQP. The full CDR3 protein is CASSERDRSNQPQHF. The chain combines TRBV7-2 with TRBJ1-5; 7 nucleotides line up with TRBD1. The read finishes 3 residues shy of the CDR3 end, and the germline J gene is used to complete it. Germline values: CDR1 SGHTA, CDR2 FQGNSA. After removal of 5 bases from V and 1 base from J, the junction contained 5 bases not matched to a gene. The CDR3 has 15 amino acids.

This clone showed up many times. The read ends 3 residues before the CDR3 terminus; that terminus is restored from the germline J gene. The rearrangement uses TRBV5-1 and TRBJ2-1; 16 positions agree with TRBD2. The germline gives CDR1 SGHRS, CDR2 YFSETQ. The CDR3 is made up of 17 amino acids. The V and J ends lost 4 bases and 8 bases, in that order; junction bases with no gene match: 9. The CDR3 DNA, read in part, is TGCGCCAGCAGCCCCCGGGGACTAGCGGGAGGGCCGGATGAG. This translates into CASSPRGLAGGPDE. The entire CDR3 is CASSPRGLAGGPDEQFF.

This clone came up many times. The DNA read from the CDR3 is TGCAGTGCGTGGGACATGGGAGGCAGCTCCTACGAG. Its translation: CSAWDMGGSSYE. The full CDR3 is CSAWDMGGSSYEQYF. The genes are TRBV20-1 and TRBJ2-7; the D gene could be TRBD1 or TRBD2 (6 bases each). Read coverage stops 3 residues before the CDR3 terminus; the germline J gene supplies the remainder. The CDR3 length is 15 residues. CDR1 DFQATT and CDR2 SNEGSKA come from the germline V gene (reference sequence). Trimming cost V 6 bases and J 0 bases, with 18 bases left between them.

This clone was recorded at least ten times. The DNA ends 3 residues before the CDR3 does, and the rest of the CDR3 is filled in from the germline J gene. The rearrangement links TRBV5-5 to TRBJ1-1; tentative D call: TRBD1 (6 bases). Between the trimmed V and J ends, which lost 3 bases and 5 bases, there was a span of 11 bases. This CDR3 spans 13 amino acids. Per the germline V gene, CDR1 is SGHKS and CDR2 is YYEKEE (reference sequence). CDR3: CASSWGRGTEAFF. Partial CDR3 DNA: TGTGCCAGCAGCTGGGGGCGCGGGACTGAA.

On this clone: Relative to the germline gene, one junction end is altered; a read error may explain this. From the germline J gene comes the end of the CDR3, since the read stops 3 residues before it. Other DNA variants within this sample encode the same CDR3. The chain employs TRBV20-1 and TRBJ2-3; TRBD2 matches at 7 bases. CDR1 is DFQATT, CDR2 SNEGSKA, per germline (reference sequence). The CDR3 consists of 13 residues. The CDR3 spells CSAHSGRTDTQYF. The covered CDR3 bases are TGCAGTGCGCATAGCGGGCGCACGGATACG.

This clone was counted at least ten times. Read data end 3 residues before the CDR3 end; the end is taken from the germline J gene. V gene TRBV6-2 or TRBV6-3 combines with J gene TRBJ2-2, with TRBD1 matching over 8 bases. CDR3 length equals 17 residues. Trimming at V came to 6 bases and at J to 5 bases, leaving 14 bases not matched to a gene. Germline V gene sequence: CDR1 MNHEY, CDR2 SVGEGT. CDR3 protein: CASSNRLPGQATGELFF. The covered CDR3 bases are TGTGCCAGCAGCAATAGACTACCGGGACAGGCGACCGGGGAG.

Ten or more counts support this clone. Read data end 3 residues before the CDR3 end; the end is taken from the germline J gene. V gene TRBV7-2 combines with J gene TRBJ2-7; tentative D call: TRBD1 (6 bases). Looked up from germline, CDR1 is SGHTA and CDR2 is FQGNSA. The CDR3 has 13 residues. The germline V and J ends were trimmed by 2 bases and 4 bases, with 9 bases remaining between them. The CDR3 sequence: CASSLLTGYEQYF. Incomplete CDR3 DNA: TGTGCCAGCAGCTTATTGACAGGTTACGAG.

At least ten counts were recorded for this clone. The sequence runs out 3 residues before the end of the CDR3; the remainder is reconstructed from the germline J gene. This chain connects TRBV12-3 or TRBV12-4 to TRBJ2-1, with TRBD2 matching over 10 bases. The CDR3 is made up of 16 amino acids. V lost 5 bases and J lost 4; bases outside the gene matches: 8. CDR3 DNA (partial): TGTGCCAGCAGTAAGCCTTGGACTAGCGGTTACAATGAG. This encodes CASSKPWTSGYNE. The CDR3 in its entirety is CASSKPWTSGYNEQFF.

This clone was counted at least ten times. The read ends 3 residues early relative to the CDR3; the germline J gene fills the gap. The chain has TRBV7-2 and TRBJ1-5; 9 bases are shared with TRBD1. The CDR3 spans 15 residues. From germline, CDR1 is SGHTA and CDR2 FQGNSA. J lost 6 bases, V lost 0 bases, and 3 bases had no gene match. The CDR3 DNA, read in part, is TGTGCCAGCAGCTTAGCCGGACAGGGGAGTCAGCCC. Amino acid sequence: CASSLAGQGSQP. The full CDR3 sequence reads CASSLAGQGSQPQHF.

This clone was detected many times. The read gets to within 3 residues of the CDR3 end, and the germline J gene fills in the rest. The chain recombines TRBV5-1 with TRBJ1-2, with 8 bases fitting TRBD1. Trimming took 3 bases from V and 6 from J; bases not matched to a gene: 4. The CDR3 runs to 13 residues. The germline V gene has CDR1 SGHRS and CDR2 YFSETQ. The DNA read from the CDR3 is TGCGCCAGCAGCTCCTACAGGGGGGATGGC. Translated: CASSSYRGDG. From start to end, the CDR3 is CASSSYRGDGYTF.

This clone was seen ten or more times. From the germline J gene comes the end of the CDR3, since the read stops 3 residues before it. This chain links TRBV28 with TRBJ2-7, with D uncertain. CDR1 and CDR2 from the germline V gene are MDHEN and SYDVKM. The CDR3 has 17 amino acids. Trimming left V 2 bases short and J 2 bases short, with 19 bases between. The CDR3 DNA, read in part, is TGTGCCAGCAGTTTACCCACAGTAAAAGTCAGGACCTACGAG. Translated, it gives CASSLPTVKVRTYE. The whole CDR3 sequence is CASSLPTVKVRTYEQYF.

This clone was observed many times. The read stops 3 residues short of the end of the CDR3; the missing end is completed from the germline J gene. The chain links TRBV10-3 to TRBJ2-1; 8 bases match TRBD2. This CDR3 comprises 14 residues. CDR1 and CDR2 (germline): ENHRY, SYGVKD. V gave up 5 bases and J gave up 7 bases; unmatched junction bases: 7. The DNA read from the CDR3 is TGTGCCATCAGTTTGAGGACTAGCAAGAATGAG. This gives the protein CAISLRTSKNE. The entire CDR3 protein is CAISLRTSKNEQFF.

This clone was found many times. The read finishes 3 residues shy of the CDR3 end, and the germline J gene is used to complete it. The chain employs TRBV5-6 and TRBJ1-4; TRBD1 agrees at 12 bases. CDR1 SGHDT and CDR2 YYEEEE come from the germline V gene. The V segment lost 6 bases and the J segment 8 bases; nucleotides outside the gene matches: 8. The CDR3 sequence is 15 residues long. CDR3 bases read: TGTGCCAGCAACGTACGGGACAGGGGGCGAGAAAAA. It codes for CASNVRDRGREK. The CDR3, in full, reads CASNVRDRGREKLFF.